These 20 T cell receptor beta chains were sequenced from one sample in a study of cytotoxic CD8 clonotypes in ibrutinib-treated CLL. TCRdb's copy holds only in-frame clones and misses some; the assay was immunoSEQ multiplex PCR. The sample includes 140,000 to 150,000 clones, approximately 80% of them seen just once. Specimen: PBMCs, collected after 24 months of ibrutinib treatment. The receptors here all came from a human donor with chronic lymphocytic leukemia.

The V call is TRBV7-8, the J call TRBJ2-7; D gene uncertain. Between the trimmed V and J ends, which lost 2 bases and 2 bases, there was a span of 13 bases. CDR1 is SGHVS and CDR2 is FQNEAQ in the germline V gene. This CDR3 spans 15 amino acids. The CDR3 region has the DNA TGTGCCAGCAGCTTAAGAGACGGCGGAGCCTACGAGCAGTACTTC. It is translated as CASSLRDGGAYEQYF.

V gene TRBV2 combines with J gene TRBJ2-7; unclear D gene. CDR1 is SNHLY, CDR2 FYNNEI, per germline. This CDR3 is 12 amino acids long. Trimming took off 4 bases at V and 0 bases at J, with 4 bases between the two ends. CDR3 protein: CASSVASYEQYF. In DNA, the CDR3 is TGTGCCAGCAGTGTGGCCTCCTACGAGCAGTACTTC. Drawing the rest from reference TRBV2 and TRBJ2-7, the complete variable domain is EPEVTQTPSHQVTQMGQEVILRCVPISNHLYFYWYRQILGQKVEFLVSFYNNEISEKSEIFDDQFSVERPDGSNFTLKIRSTKLEDSAMYFCASSVASYEQYFGPGTRLTVT.

This chain joins TRBV6-5 and TRBJ2-2; D might be TRBD1 or TRBD2, each matching 5 bases. The germline V gene has CDR1 MNHEY and CDR2 SVGAGI. CDR3 length: 14 residues. V was shortened by 7 bases and J by 5 bases, with 14 bases between the two germline ends. The CDR3 coding sequence is TGTGCCAGCACCCGTTGGGGACCAACCGGGGAGCTGTTTTTT. Its protein is CASTRWGPTGELFF.

V is TRBV2 and J is TRBJ1-5, with D hard to call. The CDR3 runs to 15 residues. V lost 3 bases to trimming and J lost 2 bases, with 11 bases between them. Germline CDR1 and CDR2: SNHLY and FYNNEI. The CDR3: CASSDPGNGNQPQHF. In DNA, the CDR3 is TGTGCCAGCAGTGACCCGGGGAACGGCAATCAGCCCCAGCATTTT.

This clone was seen a single time. The chain joins TRBV9 to TRBJ2-5, with D unresolved. Germline values: CDR1 SGDLS, CDR2 YYNGEE. The CDR3 is made up of 14 amino acids. Trimming took 0 bases from V and 5 from J, leaving 11 bases between them. The CDR3 spells CASSVVGLGETQYF. In nucleotides, the CDR3 is TGTGCCAGCAGCGTAGTTGGATTGGGGGAGACCCAGTACTTC.

The V and J genes are TRBV27 and TRBJ2-2; the match to TRBD2 covers 8 bases. V lost 6 bases and J lost 1; bases outside the gene matches: 10. Germline loops: CDR1 MNHEY, CDR2 SMNVEV (reference sequence). The CDR3 covers 17 residues. In nucleotides, the CDR3 is TGTGCCAGCAGCCCCCGGGGGGGTCCAAAGAACACCGGGGAGCTGTTTTTT. Translated: CASSPRGGPKNTGELFF.

On this clone itself: At one boundary the junction diverges from the germline segment, which might be a read error. V is TRBV11-1 and J is TRBJ1-1; D perhaps matches TRBD1 (5 bases). The germline CDR1 and CDR2 sequences are SGHAT and FQDESV (reference sequence). The CDR3 is 13 amino acids. CDR3 sequence reads: CASSLGGNPEAFF. As DNA, the CDR3 is TGTGCCAGCAGCTTAGGGGGGAACCCTGAAGCTTTCTTT.

The chain is built from TRBV7-9 and TRBJ2-2, with D tentatively TRBD1 (5 bases). Trimming cost V 5 bases and J 0 bases, with 16 bases left between them. CDR1 SEHNR and CDR2 FQNEAQ come from the germline V gene (reference sequence). The CDR3 spans 17 residues. The CDR3 nucleotides are TGTGCCAGCAGCCCCAGACGTAGGGGAACGAACACCGGGGAGCTGTTTTTT. Its protein is CASSPRRRGTNTGELFF.

V and J are TRBV5-1 and TRBJ1-4; the match to TRBD1 covers 10 bases. The CDR3 runs 16 residues. Germline values: CDR1 SGHRS, CDR2 YFSETQ. The V segment lost 1 base and the J segment 8 bases; nucleotides outside the gene matches: 8. CDR3 bases: TGCGCCAGCAGCTTGTTCCCGACAGGGGGCCAGGAAAAACTGTTTTTT. The encoded protein is CASSLFPTGGQEKLFF.

This chain links TRBV6-5 with TRBJ1-2; D is possibly TRBD1 (6 bases). The length of the CDR3 is 15 residues. The germline gives CDR1 MNHEY, CDR2 SVGAGI. V was clipped by 2 bases and J by 4 bases, with 14 bases between them. CDR3: CASSYDRRYGYGYTF. The CDR3 nucleotides read TGTGCCAGCAGTTACGACAGGCGATACGGCTATGGCTACACCTTC.

The CDR3 DNA reads TGTGCCAGCAGCTTGCCCGGGACAGGAAGCAAGCGGGAGTTGGCCTACAATGAGCAGTTCTTC. This codes for CASSLPGTGSKRELAYNEQFF. V usage is TRBV7-6 and J usage is TRBJ2-1, with D tentatively TRBD1 or TRBD2 (8 bases each). Trimming left V 3 bases short and J 2 bases short, with 29 bases between. CDR1 and CDR2 (germline): SGHVS, FNYEAQ. This CDR3 spans 21 amino acids. Together with reference TRBV7-6 and TRBJ2-1, the CDR3 gives the full variable domain: GAGVSQSPRYKVTKRGQDVALRCDPISGHVSLYWYRQALGQGPEFLTYFNYEAQQDKSGLPNDRFSAERPEGSISTLTIQRTEQRDSAMYRCASSLPGTGSKRELAYNEQFFGPGTRLTVL.

This chain links TRBV7-2 with TRBJ2-3, with TRBD2 matching over 9 bases. V lost 1 base to trimming and J lost 1 base; unmatched junction nucleotides: 3. The CDR3 has 16 amino acids. The germline V gene encodes CDR1 SGHTA and CDR2 FQGNSA. CDR3 in amino acids: CASSLVVAGGTDTQYF. The CDR3 DNA reads as TGTGCCAGCAGCTTAGTTGTAGCGGGGGGCACAGATACGCAGTATTTT.

J is TRBJ2-7 and V is TRBV5-4, with D tentatively TRBD1 or TRBD2 (7 bases each). This CDR3 is built from 16 residues. Trimming stripped 4 bases from V and 5 bases from J, with 22 bases between. CDR1 SGHNT and CDR2 YYREEE come from the germline V gene (reference sequence). The CDR3 DNA reads as TGTGCCAGCAGCCCCGGGGGGTTGAGACAGGGCGACGAGCAGTACTTC. Protein: CASSPGGLRQGDEQYF.

The J gene is TRBJ1-1, the V gene TRBV10-3; a possible D gene is TRBD1 (5 bases). Germline V gene sequence: CDR1 ENHRY, CDR2 SYGVKD. There are 14 residues in the CDR3. V was cut by 1 base and J by 6 bases, with 12 bases left in between. CDR3 residues: CAISELGTRAEAFF. CDR3 nucleotide sequence: TGTGCCATCAGTGAGTTGGGGACGAGGGCTGAAGCTTTCTTT.

The rearrangement joins TRBV6-1 to TRBJ2-1, with 9 bases that match TRBD2. With 6 bases clipped from V and 9 bases from J, the junction kept 9 bases outside the gene matches. This CDR3 has 14 amino acids. The V gene's germline CDR1 is MNHNS and CDR2 SASEGT. This chain's CDR3 is CASSPRGGTAEQFF. DNA of the CDR3: TGTGCCAGCAGCCCGCGGGGGGGCACGGCTGAGCAGTTCTTC.

This clone was seen more than once but under ten times. The chain joins TRBV7-9 to TRBJ1-2; unclear D gene. The CDR3 has 11 residues. Per the germline V gene, CDR1 is SEHNR and CDR2 is FQNEAQ (reference sequence). The germline V and J ends were trimmed by 1 base and 7 bases, with 4 bases remaining between them. DNA for the CDR3: TGTGCCAGCAGCTTAGTGGGTGGCTACACCTTC. Its protein is CASSLVGGYTF.

This chain links TRBV27 with TRBJ2-7; no definite D call. The CDR3 runs 14 residues. Germline CDR1 MNHEY, CDR2 SMNVEV (reference sequence). V gave up 3 bases and J gave up 7 bases, with 16 bases separating them. CDR3 sequence: CASSFARTPREQYF. The CDR3 nucleotides read TGTGCCAGCAGTTTTGCCAGGACCCCACGGGAGCAGTACTTC.

The chain recombines TRBV5-1 with TRBJ2-1, with D perhaps being TRBD1 or TRBD2 (5 bases each). Germline lookup yields CDR1 SGHRS and CDR2 YFSETQ. Trimming left V 4 bases short and J 0 bases short, with 17 bases between. The CDR3 has 17 amino acids. CDR3 sequence: CASSLGWGPSSYNEQFF. CDR3 sequence (DNA): TGCGCCAGCAGCCTGGGGTGGGGACCTAGCTCCTACAATGAGCAGTTCTTC. The full variable domain, rest sourced from reference TRBV5-1 and TRBJ2-1, is KAGVTQTPRYLIKTRGQQVTLSCSPISGHRSVSWYQQTPGQGLQFLFEYFSETQRNKGNFPGRFSGRQFSNSRSEMNVSTLELGDSALYLCASSLGWGPSSYNEQFFGPGTRLTVL.

The chain joins TRBV29-1 to TRBJ2-2; 7 bases agree with TRBD1. The trim removed 3 bases at V and 5 bases at J, leaving 3 bases unmatched. The CDR3 contains 13 residues. Per germline, CDR1 SQVTM and CDR2 ANQGSEA. CDR3 DNA sequence: TGCAGCGTTGACAGGGGGTGGACCGGGGAGCTGTTTTTT. Encoded protein: CSVDRGWTGELFF.

The V gene is TRBV27, the J gene TRBJ1-2, with D uncertain. Trimming took off 3 bases at V and 2 bases at J, with 7 bases between the two ends. CDR1 and CDR2 from the germline V gene are MNHEY and SMNVEV (reference sequence). CDR3 length: 13 amino acids. The CDR3 protein is CASSFGRNYGYTF. As DNA, the CDR3 is TGTGCCAGCAGTTTTGGCAGAAACTATGGCTACACCTTC.